These T cell receptor beta chains were read from a single sample in a study of identical twins. Via MiXCR, TCRdb re-called the 5' RACE reads, giving one row per CDR3 protein. The repertoire holds some 630,000 distinct CDR3 sequences, with less than 9% as singletons. The same sample was also used in a study of yellow fever vaccine responses in identical twins.

Input material: PBMCs. The receptor set was obtained from a woman aged 18-29 years in good health. Both conserved end residues are trimmed from each CDR3.

j_call: TRBJ2-1
v_call: TRBV12-3/TRBV12-4
cdr3_aa: ASSFSGTIYNEQF

j_call: TRBJ2-5
v_call: TRBV5-4
cdr3_aa: ASSLGSKGNQETQY

j_call: TRBJ2-1
v_call: TRBV24-1
cdr3_aa: ATSERTSEEQF

j_call: TRBJ1-5
v_call: TRBV6-5
cdr3_aa: ASSWTRNNQPQH

j_call: TRBJ2-7
v_call: TRBV2
cdr3_aa: ASSVVVGQGSYEQY

j_call: TRBJ2-7
v_call: TRBV4-1
cdr3_aa: ASSQKGGDEQY

j_call: TRBJ2-7
v_call: TRBV14
cdr3_aa: ASSHDGMAVYEQY

j_call: TRBJ2-3
v_call: TRBV14
cdr3_aa: ASSQETSAADTQY

j_call: TRBJ2-3
v_call: TRBV20-1
cdr3_aa: SARLGASDTQY

j_call: TRBJ2-3
v_call: TRBV6-6
cdr3_aa: ASSRTGDTQY

j_call: TRBJ2-1
v_call: TRBV7-8
cdr3_aa: ASSLSGTGSYNEQF

j_call: TRBJ2-2
v_call: TRBV11-3
cdr3_aa: ASSYRPATSSGELF

j_call: TRBJ2-7
v_call: TRBV10-2
cdr3_aa: ASRTAGSLGEQY

j_call: TRBJ2-1
v_call: TRBV28
cdr3_aa: ASHRQGDEQF

j_call: TRBJ1-3
v_call: TRBV11-2
cdr3_aa: ASSTRGQDSGNTIY

j_call: TRBJ2-1
v_call: TRBV28
cdr3_aa: ASSLARDRGSYNEQF

j_call: TRBJ2-1
v_call: TRBV10-3
cdr3_aa: AISPQIAGVNNEQF

j_call: TRBJ2-1
v_call: TRBV11-1
cdr3_aa: ASSLAWPPTPNNEQF

j_call: TRBJ1-2
v_call: TRBV12-3/TRBV12-4
cdr3_aa: ASSWTNYGYT

j_call: TRBJ2-1
v_call: TRBV24-1
cdr3_aa: ATGKGGNEQF